This T cell receptor (beta chain) came from a study of blood T cell repertoires in COVID-19. Study details: There were acute and convalescent COVID-19 samples, and they came from the United States, Italy and Spain. In each case, the material was cDNA or gDNA derived from T cells, B-cell-depleted T cells, or PBMCs.

Recruits, aged about 18 to 89 years, lived in 24 US areas. Repertoires were generated with immunoSEQ multiplex PCR, while TCRdb's copy carries only in-frame clones and drops some. In the table there are fewer than 350,000 clones, about 85% of which are singletons. The V gene end was trimmed by 8 bases and the J gene end by 6 bases; junction bases not matched to a gene: 3. The CDR3 has 12 residues. Germline V gene data show CDR1 as LNHDA and CDR2 as SQIVND (reference sequence). The chain has TRBV19 and TRBJ1-1; 10 bases fit TRBD1. This TCR derives from a woman in her 30s who had been exposed to COVID-19. Material for sequencing was PBMCs or T cells enriched from blood (not recorded which). The CDR3 loop reads CASGGTGAEAFF. Here the CDR3 DNA reads TGTGCCAGTGGGGGGACAGGGGCTGAAGCTTTCTTT.